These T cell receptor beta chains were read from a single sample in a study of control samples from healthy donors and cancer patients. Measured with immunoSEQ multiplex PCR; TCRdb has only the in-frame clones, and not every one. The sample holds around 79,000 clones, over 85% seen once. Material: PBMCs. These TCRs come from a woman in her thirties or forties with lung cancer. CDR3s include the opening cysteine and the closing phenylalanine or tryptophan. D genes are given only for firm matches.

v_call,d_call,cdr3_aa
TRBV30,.,CAWSVLGGGEKLFF
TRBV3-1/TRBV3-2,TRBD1,CASSLEGQRISGANVLTF
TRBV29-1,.,CSVEDLQGSSGNTIYF
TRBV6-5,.,CASSRRARESLHF
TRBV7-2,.,CASSLEGRGWRSGTQYF
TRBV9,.,CASSDHPAEQFF
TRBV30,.,CAWSAPPSNTEAFF
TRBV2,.,CASTQKAWLEQPQHF
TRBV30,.,CAWSARRHSYEQYF
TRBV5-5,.,CASSLSETVYTDTQYF
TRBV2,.,CASSEKHYTEAFF
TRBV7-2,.,CASSSSLYTEAFF
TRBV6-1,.,CASSENWGNSFGYGYTF
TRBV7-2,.,CASSRPATDTQYF
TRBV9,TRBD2,CASSQPVGGVRTDTQYF
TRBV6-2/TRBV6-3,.,CASSFDSHYEQYF
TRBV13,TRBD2,CASSSTGTSGGPKYEQFF
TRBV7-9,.,CASREAVSSYNEQFF
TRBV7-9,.,CASSSRDISYEQYF
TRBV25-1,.,CASSEGGGNTIYF
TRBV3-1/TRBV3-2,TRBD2,CASSQGTSGFTDTQYF
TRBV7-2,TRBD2,CASSPSGTSSYEQYF
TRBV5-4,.,CASSPPGVQETQYF
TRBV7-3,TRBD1,CASSFRTGEDTQYF
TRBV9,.,CASSVGSVGQDGYTF
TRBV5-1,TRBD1,CASSRQGLAYEQYF
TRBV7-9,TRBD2,CASSLAVAGDLWNEQFF
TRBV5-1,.,CASSLEGNTAMIGYTF
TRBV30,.,CAWSVGGFTDTQYF
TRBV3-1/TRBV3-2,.,CASSRGQATVLNTEAFF
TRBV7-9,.,CASSPSATGIGYTF
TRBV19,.,CASSIVGATGGAYGYTF
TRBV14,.,CASSHPPGGEGSTEAFF
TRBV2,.,CASRVQGPTGELFF
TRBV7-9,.,CASSLVGWHEQYF
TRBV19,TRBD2,CASRASGGPTDTQYF
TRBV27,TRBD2,CASSYWRPLAGGLQETQYF
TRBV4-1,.,CASSYRDTSNQPQHF
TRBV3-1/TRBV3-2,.,CASSPVPLSYEQYF
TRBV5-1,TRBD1,CASSPMGQSQETQYF
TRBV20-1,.,CSASPRGSAKNIQYF
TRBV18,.,CASSPGRDWGYTF
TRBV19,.,CASSKDGRIQPQHF
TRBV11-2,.,CASSGPETQYF
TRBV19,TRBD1,CASSRGQIPAREQYF
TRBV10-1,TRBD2,CARSRGVLSYNEQFF
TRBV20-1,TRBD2,CSASPLAGDLGQFF
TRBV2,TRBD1,CASSEATGSHYGYTF
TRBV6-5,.,CASRPQAFPTYEQYF
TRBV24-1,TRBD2,CATSGQTSGGFNEQFF
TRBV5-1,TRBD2,CASSYNPPSGVTYNEQFF
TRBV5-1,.,CASSTDGDNYGYTF
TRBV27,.,CASSLSFPSLGPQHF
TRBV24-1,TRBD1,CATSDPWTAGQGPLEQYF